This TCR beta chain was recovered during a study of blood T cell repertoires in COVID-19. TCRdb keeps only in-frame clones here, not all; method: immunoSEQ multiplex PCR. The sample yields roughly 72,000 clones, under 90% seen once. The sequenced sample was peripheral blood. The sequence derives from a human donor in a cohort sampled during active COVID-19.

The CDR3 coding sequence is TGCGCCAGCAGTGCCACCCACAGTCTACAATATCAGCCCCAGCATTTT. Amino acid sequence: CASSATHSLQYQPQHF. The chain couples TRBV4-1 to TRBJ1-5; no firm D call. CDR1 is MGHRA, CDR2 YSYEKL, per germline. The CDR3 has 16 residues. Trimming pared 6 bases from V and 5 bases from J, leaving 20 bases between.